The 32 T cell receptor beta chains presented below share a single source sample, sequenced in a study of siplizumab effects on memory and regulatory T cells. Using immunoSEQ multiplex PCR, the repertoire was profiled, and TCRdb retains in-frame clones only, with some absent. The table lists 75,000 to 100,000 clones, roughly 94% of them singletons, with 1.3% in the top ten. Sequencing used non-Treg CD4+ T cells sorted from blood. Receptors were obtained from a human donor in good health.

This chain joins TRBV28 and TRBJ1-2; the match to TRBD1 covers 7 bases. The CDR3 spans 13 residues. CDR1 is MDHEN and CDR2 is SYDVKM in the germline V gene. V lost 5 bases and J lost 4; bases outside the gene matches: 4. The CDR3 bases are TGTGCCAGCAGTGTGACAGGGACCTATGGCTACACCTTC. Amino acid sequence: CASSVTGTYGYTF.

This chain joins TRBV29-1 and TRBJ1-5; 9 bases agree with TRBD1. The CDR3 length is 14 residues. The V and J ends lost 4 bases and 2 bases, in that order; junction bases with no gene match: 3. Germline V gene data show CDR1 as SQVTM and CDR2 as ANQGSEA. CDR3 nucleotide sequence: TGCAGCGTTGCGGGACAGGGAGGCAATCAGCCCCAGCATTTT. Translated: CSVAGQGGNQPQHF. Full variable domain (rest looked up from reference TRBV29-1 and TRBJ1-5): SAVISQKPSRDICQRGTSLTIQCQVDSQVTMMFWYRQQPGQSLTLIATANQGSEATYESGFVIDKFPISRPNLTFSTLTVSNMSPEDSSIYLCSVAGQGGNQPQHFGDGTRLSIL.

V gene TRBV5-8 combines with J gene TRBJ1-6, with TRBD1 identical over 7 bases. Trimming took 4 bases from V and 7 from J; bases not matched to a gene: 8. The CDR3 is made up of 15 amino acids. Germline CDR1 reads SGHTS; CDR2 reads YDEGEE. The CDR3: CASSLLQGRNSPLHF. The CDR3 DNA sequence: TGTGCCAGCAGCCTACTACAGGGGCGGAATTCACCCCTCCACTTT. Filled out from reference TRBV5-8 and TRBJ1-6, the complete variable domain reads EAGVTQSPTHLIKTRGQQATLRCSPISGHTSVYWYQQALGLGLQFLLWYDEGEERNRGNFPPRFSGRQFPNYSSELNVNALELEDSALYLCASSLLQGRNSPLHFGNGTRLTVT.

V and J are TRBV5-1 and TRBJ1-5; 9 bases agree with TRBD1. CDR1 and CDR2 (germline): SGHRS, YFSETQ. The CDR3 runs to 14 residues. J lost 4 bases, V lost 3 bases, and 2 bases had no gene match. The CDR3 region is CASSSTGGNQPQHF. CDR3 nucleotide sequence: TGCGCCAGCAGCTCGACAGGGGGGAATCAGCCCCAGCATTTT.

In the case of this clone: Mismatch with germline at one junction end may stem from a read error. The chain couples TRBV5-1 to TRBJ2-2, with TRBD2 matching over 9 bases. The CDR3 is made up of 15 amino acids. Germline V CDR1 and CDR2: SGHRS, YFSETQ. In DNA, the CDR3 is TGCGCCAGCAGCACCGGACTAGCGAAAACCGGGGAGCTGTTTTTT. Amino acid sequence: CASSTGLAKTGELFF.

This clone was observed a few times. This rearrangement joins TRBV2 to TRBJ1-5; D remains ambiguous. V was trimmed by 7 bases and J by 10 bases, leaving 20 bases between them. The CDR3 runs 14 residues. Germline CDR1 SNHLY, CDR2 FYNNEI. CDR3 loop: CASKSQRELNPQHF. The CDR3 DNA reads as TGTGCCAGCAAATCACAACGGGAGCTAAACCCCCAGCATTTT.

DNA of the CDR3: TGTGCCAGCTCACTGGGACTAGCGGGATACACAGATACGCAGTATTTT. This translates into CASSLGLAGYTDTQYF. V is TRBV18 and J is TRBJ2-3; 13 positions match TRBD2. This CDR3 has 16 residues. After removal of 4 bases from V and 2 bases from J, the junction contained 3 bases not matched to a gene. Germline lookup yields CDR1 KGHSH and CDR2 LQKENI.

The table lists this clone with a few counts. This chain connects TRBV4-2 to TRBJ1-1; TRBD1 is a possible D gene (5 bases). Germline CDR1 LGHNA, CDR2 YNFKEQ. The CDR3 loop spans 14 amino acids. V lost 2 bases, J lost 5 bases, and 12 bases lay in between. DNA of the CDR3: TGTGCCAGCAGCCAACAGAACGGGGGGACTGAAGCTTTCTTT. It codes for CASSQQNGGTEAFF.

The V call is TRBV18, the J call TRBJ2-5; tentative D call: TRBD1 (5 bases). This CDR3 region has 14 residues. Per germline, CDR1 KGHSH and CDR2 LQKENI. The V end lost 2 bases, the J end lost 5 bases, and 12 bases lay between the germline ends. The CDR3 nucleotides are TGTGCCAGCTCACCATCTCGCGCAGGGGAGACCCAGTACTTC. It specifies CASSPSRAGETQYF.

The V call is TRBV27, the J call TRBJ2-2; 9 bases line up with TRBD2. With 5 bases clipped from V and 1 base from J, the junction kept 8 bases outside the gene matches. In germline, CDR1 is MNHEY, CDR2 SMNVEV (reference sequence). The CDR3 sequence is 17 residues long. The CDR3 here is CASSRMALAGNTGELFF. CDR3 DNA sequence: TGTGCCAGCAGTCGGATGGCACTAGCGGGGAACACCGGGGAGCTGTTTTTT.

This chain uses TRBV7-3 with TRBJ2-7; D not resolved. The V end was cut by 3 bases, the J end by 5 bases, with 11 bases between. Per the germline V gene, CDR1 is SGHTA and CDR2 is FQGTGA. The CDR3 sequence is 13 residues long. CDR3 sequence: CASSFGPRNEQYF. The CDR3 bases are TGTGCCAGCAGCTTCGGCCCGCGAAACGAGCAGTACTTC. The complete variable domain, with remaining parts taken from reference TRBV7-3 and TRBJ2-7, reads GAGVSQTPSNKVTEKGKYVELRCDPISGHTALYWYRQSLGQGPEFLIYFQGTGAADDSGLPNDRFFAVRPEGSVSTLKIQRTERGDSAVYLCASSFGPRNEQYFGPGTRLTVT.

The J gene is TRBJ2-7, the V gene TRBV12-2; TRBD1 is taken as the D call from the table, unchecked against the DNA. TRBV12-2 counts as a pseudogene. The CDR3 contains 17 residues. The CDR3 sequence is CASRLRGTGLPWHEQYF. CDR3 in DNA: TGTGCAAGTCGCTTACGAGGGACAGGCCTCCCGTGGCACGAGCAGTACTTC.

The genes are TRBV27 and TRBJ2-7; D gene uncertain. The germline CDR1 and CDR2 sequences are MNHEY and SMNVEV (reference sequence). The germline V and J ends were trimmed by 3 bases and 5 bases, with 14 bases remaining between them. There are 14 residues in the CDR3. This chain's CDR3 is CASSFTFSNNEQYF. CDR3 in DNA: TGTGCCAGCAGTTTCACATTCAGTAACAACGAGCAGTACTTC.

The chain couples TRBV7-9 to TRBJ2-7, with a possible D match to TRBD1 (7 bases). The germline V gene has CDR1 SEHNR and CDR2 FQNEAQ (reference sequence). Trimming cost V 1 base and J 7 bases, with 17 bases left between them. CDR3 size: 15 residues. This chain's CDR3 is CASSLEYPGGGEQYF. CDR3 DNA sequence: TGTGCCAGCAGCTTAGAGTACCCAGGGGGAGGTGAGCAGTACTTC.

In this sample, this clone turned up once. This sequence joins TRBV13 and TRBJ1-2; D possibly corresponds to TRBD1 (6 bases). V lost 1 base and J lost 13, with 13 bases in between. The CDR3 contains 12 residues. CDR1 is PRHDT and CDR2 is FYEKMQ in the germline V gene (reference sequence). The DNA for the CDR3 is TGTGCCAGCAGCTTAGCGGGGGGCCCAGGCACCTTC. Encoded protein: CASSLAGGPGTF.

The rearrangement links TRBV19 to TRBJ2-2; TRBD2 agrees at 7 bases. CDR3 length: 17 amino acids. The germline CDR1 and CDR2 sequences are LNHDA and SQIVND (reference sequence). The V and J ends lost 2 bases and 0 bases, in that order; junction bases with no gene match: 6. Written as DNA, the CDR3 is TGTGCCAGTAGTATAAGGGTTCGGGGGGCGAACACCGGGGAGCTGTTTTTT. It specifies CASSIRVRGANTGELFF. The full variable domain, completed using reference TRBV19 and TRBJ2-2, is DGGITQSPKYLFRKEGQNVTLSCEQNLNHDAMYWYRQDPGQGLRLIYYSQIVNDFQKGDIAEGYSVSREKKESFPLTVTSAQKNPTAFYLCASSIRVRGANTGELFFGEGSRLTVL.

The genes are TRBV28 and TRBJ2-1; the D gene could be TRBD1 or TRBD2 (6 bases each). Germline V gene data show CDR1 as MDHEN and CDR2 as SYDVKM. The V end lost 1 base, the J end lost 7 bases, and 17 bases lay between the germline ends. The CDR3 has 16 residues. In DNA form, the CDR3 reads TGTGCCAGCAGTTTATATGGCAGGGGAGGTTTGAATGAGCAGTTCTTC. Protein: CASSLYGRGGLNEQFF.

This clone was seen only once. V gene TRBV19 combines with J gene TRBJ1-1; a weak D match, TRBD1 (5 bases). CDR1 LNHDA and CDR2 SQIVND come from the germline V gene (reference sequence). Trimming stripped 7 bases from V and 11 bases from J, with 14 bases between. This CDR3 has 11 amino acids. The CDR3 DNA is TGTGCCAGTAAAACCGGGGCCTGGGCTTTCTTT. The encoded protein is CASKTGAWAFF.

V is TRBV7-2 and J is TRBJ1-4; TRBD1 agrees at 9 bases. V lost 4 bases, J lost 11 bases, and 14 bases stayed unmatched. The CDR3 totals 16 residues. CDR1 and CDR2 (germline): SGHTA, FQGNSA. For the CDR3, the DNA is TGTGCCAGCAGCTCCGAACCCGGGACAGGGTTAGTGAAACTGTTTTTT. Protein: CASSSEPGTGLVKLFF.

The rearrangement joins TRBV19 to TRBJ1-1, with D unresolved. CDR3 length: 14 amino acids. Germline assignment: CDR1 LNHDA and CDR2 SQIVND (reference sequence). The germline V and J ends were trimmed by 4 bases and 1 base, with 10 bases remaining between them. The CDR3 nucleotides are TGTGCCAGTAGTACCTTGACGGAGAACACTGAAGCTTTCTTT. Translation: CASSTLTENTEAFF. Supplemented by reference TRBV19 and TRBJ1-1, the full variable domain reads DGGITQSPKYLFRKEGQNVTLSCEQNLNHDAMYWYRQDPGQGLRLIYYSQIVNDFQKGDIAEGYSVSREKKESFPLTVTSAQKNPTAFYLCASSTLTENTEAFFGQGTRLTVV.

The chain links TRBV5-6 to TRBJ1-5, with a possible D match to TRBD1 (5 bases). Trimming shortened V by 2 bases and J by 5 bases, and 11 bases separated the two germline ends. This CDR3 region has 14 residues. The germline V gene encodes CDR1 SGHDT and CDR2 YYEEEE. The CDR3 bases are TGTGCCAGCAGCTTTGGGCAGGGAGATCAGCCCCAGCATTTT. This encodes CASSFGQGDQPQHF.

V usage is TRBV11-2 and J usage is TRBJ2-3; tentatively, D is TRBD2 (6 bases). The CDR3 has 15 residues. CDR1 and CDR2 from the germline V gene are SGHAT and FQNNGV. The germline V and J ends were trimmed by 1 base and 1 base, with 9 bases remaining between them. CDR3 amino acids: CASSLVTRGTDTQYF. The CDR3 nucleotides are TGTGCCAGCAGCTTAGTGACTAGGGGCACAGATACGCAGTATTTT. Variable domain in full (rest from reference TRBV11-2 and TRBJ2-3): EAGVAQSPRYKIIEKRQSVAFWCNPISGHATLYWYQQILGQGPKLLIQFQNNGVVDDSQLPKDRFSAERLKGVDSTLKIQPAKLEDSAVYLCASSLVTRGTDTQYFGPGTRLTVL.

The V call is TRBV28, the J call TRBJ1-5; no clear D gene. Germline CDR1 is MDHEN and CDR2 is SYDVKM. V was trimmed by 2 bases and J by 5 bases, leaving 10 bases between them. CDR3 size: 14 residues. The CDR3 reads CASSLSPRDQPQHF. The CDR3 DNA reads TGTGCCAGCAGTTTAAGTCCGAGGGATCAGCCCCAGCATTTT.

The chain employs TRBV5-6 and TRBJ2-1, with 9 bases aligning to TRBD2. Germline CDR1 and CDR2: SGHDT and YYEEEE. V was clipped by 10 bases and J by 4 bases; unmatched bases: 12. The CDR3 is 15 residues long. The CDR3 is CAWRRAGGPYNEQFF. In nucleotides, the CDR3 is TGTGCCTGGCGGAGGGCGGGAGGGCCGTACAATGAGCAGTTCTTC.

This chain links TRBV28 with TRBJ2-6; perhaps TRBD1 as D (6 bases). The germline V gene encodes CDR1 MDHEN and CDR2 SYDVKM. Trimming pared 6 bases from V and 3 bases from J, leaving 18 bases between. The CDR3 is 17 residues long. CDR3 coding DNA: TGTGCCAGCAGCCGTCCGGTTGGGGGCAATGGGGCCAACGTCCTGACTTTC. Translated: CASSRPVGGNGANVLTF.

The chain recombines TRBV6-6 with TRBJ2-7, with 10 bases aligning to TRBD1. Germline V gene lookup returns CDR1 MNHNY and CDR2 SVGAGI (reference sequence). V shed 5 bases, J shed 6 bases, and the junction held 7 bases outside the gene matches. The CDR3 is made up of 14 amino acids. The CDR3 here is CASSTRTGGVEQYF. CDR3 coding DNA: TGTGCCAGCAGTACCAGGACAGGGGGAGTCGAGCAGTACTTC.

Written as DNA, the CDR3 is TGTGCCATTTACCCTCAGGGAACCTACGAGCAGTACTTC. This codes for CAIYPQGTYEQYF. The V and J genes are TRBV14 and TRBJ2-7; TRBD1 might be the D (5 bases). This CDR3 comprises 13 residues. From germline, CDR1 is SGHDN and CDR2 FVKESK. V was shortened by 10 bases and J by 2 bases, with 15 bases between the two germline ends.

This clone was detected once. The V call is TRBV7-3, the J call TRBJ1-1, with unresolved D. Between the trimmed V and J ends, which lost 4 bases and 2 bases, there was a span of 14 bases. The CDR3 contains 15 residues. Germline CDR1 and CDR2: SGHTA and FQGTGA. Written as DNA, the CDR3 is TGTGCCAGCAGCTCACGACCGGGTCTCAACACTGAAGCTTTCTTT. This codes for CASSSRPGLNTEAFF. Full variable domain (outside the CDR3, taken from reference TRBV7-3 and TRBJ1-1): GAGVSQTPSNKVTEKGKYVELRCDPISGHTALYWYRQSLGQGPEFLIYFQGTGAADDSGLPNDRFFAVRPEGSVSTLKIQRTERGDSAVYLCASSSRPGLNTEAFFGQGTRLTVV.

This chain uses TRBV11-3 with TRBJ1-2; no clear D gene. Trimming removed 1 base from V and 9 bases from J, with 6 bases in between. Germline CDR1 reads SGHNT; CDR2 reads YENEEA. The CDR3 is 11 amino acids. CDR3 bases: TGTGCCAGCAGCTTAGGTCTGAGCTACACCTTC. Translated: CASSLGLSYTF.

V usage is TRBV19 and J usage is TRBJ1-1, with unresolved D. With 3 bases removed from V and 3 bases from J, the gap between germline ends came to 14 bases. From germline, CDR1 is LNHDA and CDR2 SQIVND (reference sequence). CDR3 length equals 15 residues. The CDR3 DNA sequence: TGTGCCAGTAGTATTAGAGGCCGCGGGGACACTGAAGCTTTCTTT. It yields the protein CASSIRGRGDTEAFF.

The V call is TRBV7-3, the J call TRBJ2-7; 8 bases are a match to TRBD1. In germline, CDR1 is SGHTA, CDR2 FQGTGA. The CDR3 contains 13 residues. V lost 4 bases to trimming and J lost 6 bases; unmatched junction nucleotides: 5. As DNA, the CDR3 is TGTGCCAGCAGCTCACAGGGGACAGGCGAGCAGTACTTC. This codes for CASSSQGTGEQYF.

V usage is TRBV19 and J usage is TRBJ2-1; D gene unclear. With 0 bases removed from V and 10 bases from J, the gap between germline ends came to 13 bases. This CDR3 is built from 14 residues. Per the germline V gene, CDR1 is LNHDA and CDR2 is SQIVND (reference sequence). CDR3 residues: CASSIDRVTSEQFF. In nucleotides, the CDR3 is TGTGCCAGTAGTATAGATCGGGTCACGTCAGAGCAGTTCTTC.